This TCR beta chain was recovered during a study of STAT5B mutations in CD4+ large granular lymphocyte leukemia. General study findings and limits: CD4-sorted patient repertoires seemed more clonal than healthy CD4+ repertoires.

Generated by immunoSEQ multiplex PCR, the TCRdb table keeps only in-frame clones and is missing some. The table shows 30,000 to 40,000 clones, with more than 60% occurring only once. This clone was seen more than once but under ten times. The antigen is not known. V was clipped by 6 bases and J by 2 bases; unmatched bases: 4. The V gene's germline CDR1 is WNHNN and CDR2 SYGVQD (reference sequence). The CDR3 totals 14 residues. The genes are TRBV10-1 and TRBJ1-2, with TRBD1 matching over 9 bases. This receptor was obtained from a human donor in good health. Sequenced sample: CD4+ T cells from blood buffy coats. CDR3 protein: CASRQGQGNYGYTF. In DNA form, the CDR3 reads TGCGCCAGCAGACAAGGACAGGGGAACTATGGCTACACCTTC.